This TCR beta chain emerged from a study of blood T cell repertoires in COVID-19. In the study overall: PBMCs, B-cell-depleted T cells, or T cells provided the cDNA or gDNA that made up the material.

Germline CDR1 and CDR2: SEHNR and FQNEAQ (reference sequence). V dropped 6 bases and J dropped 4; count of bases not matched to a gene: 2. The CDR3 runs 12 residues. As processed by the authors: Cell counts per sample came from amplifying reference gene primers. Sequenced by immunoSEQ multiplex PCR; TCRdb stores in-frame clones only, minus some. The V and J calls and the clone size are those of that table, but D and trimming were determined from the DNA. Of approximately 270,000 clones in the sample, about 91% are singletons; the top ten hold around 6.3%. The clonotype comes from a woman aged 25 to 39 with COVID-19, enrolled during active disease. The specimen was peripheral blood. The rearrangement uses TRBV7-9 and TRBJ1-1; 7 nucleotides agree with TRBD1. CDR3 in DNA: TGTGCCAGCAGTCGGACAGGCACTGAAGCTTTCTTT. Its translation: CASSRTGTEAFF.